The 25 T cell receptor beta chains below all came from one sample that was sequenced in a study of CD8+ T cells in alopecia areata. cDNA serving as the sequencing template came from extracted, reverse transcribed RNA. Assay: immunoSEQ multiplex PCR; the TCRdb copy retains only in-frame clones and omits some. The sample yields roughly 200,000 clones, more than 60% seen once. Specimen: CD4+ T cells sorted from blood, collected at week 0. These receptors were taken from a human donor with alopecia areata.

The chain recombines TRBV29-1 with TRBJ1-1, with a weak D call TRBD1 (5 bases). V was clipped by 4 bases and J by 5 bases, with 14 bases between them. CDR3 length: 13 amino acids. The germline V gene has CDR1 SQVTM and CDR2 ANQGSEA. The CDR3 bases are TGCAGCGTTGTCGGGCGGGGGGAGACTGAAGCTTTCTTT. This codes for CSVVGRGETEAFF. The full variable domain, rest sourced from reference TRBV29-1 and TRBJ1-1, is SAVISQKPSRDICQRGTSLTIQCQVDSQVTMMFWYRQQPGQSLTLIATANQGSEATYESGFVIDKFPISRPNLTFSTLTVSNMSPEDSSIYLCSVVGRGETEAFFGQGTRLTVV.

The genes are TRBV30 and TRBJ2-5; D tentatively reads TRBD1 or TRBD2 (6 bases each). Trimming cost V 3 bases and J 5 bases, with 16 bases left between them. CDR1 and CDR2 from the germline V gene are GTSNPN and SVGIG (reference sequence). The CDR3 sequence is 14 residues long. DNA for the CDR3: TGTGCCTGGAGGTGGGGGGCAGCTGAGGAGACCCAGTACTTC. The encoded protein is CAWRWGAAEETQYF.

This chain connects TRBV29-1 to TRBJ1-1; 9 nucleotides align to TRBD1. In germline, CDR1 is SQVTM, CDR2 ANQGSEA. CDR3 length equals 13 residues. V lost 3 bases to trimming and J lost 5 bases; unmatched junction nucleotides: 4. The CDR3 DNA reads TGCAGCGTTGAGGGACAGGGTTTAACTGAAGCTTTCTTT. Its translation is CSVEGQGLTEAFF.

This sequence joins TRBV15 and TRBJ1-6, with D uncertain. There are 12 residues in the CDR3. The germline V and J ends were trimmed by 5 bases and 12 bases, with 11 bases remaining between them. Germline CDR1 and CDR2: LNHNV and YYDKDF (reference sequence). This CDR3 is CATSAPREPLHF. The CDR3 DNA sequence: TGTGCCACCAGCGCCCCAAGGGAACCCCTCCACTTT.

This clone was seen more than once but under ten times. This CDR3 is CASSQSFQETQYF. The CDR3 DNA reads TGTGCCAGCAGCCAGTCATTCCAAGAGACCCAGTACTTC. V usage is TRBV11-2 and J usage is TRBJ2-5; D is undetermined. From germline, CDR1 is SGHAT and CDR2 FQNNGV. CDR3 length equals 13 residues. Between the trimmed V and J ends, which lost 5 bases and 1 base, there was a span of 8 bases.

The chain has TRBV29-1 and TRBJ1-4; 7 bases match TRBD1. The CDR3 extends over 14 amino acids. CDR1 is SQVTM and CDR2 is ANQGSEA in the germline V gene. Losses at the gene ends were 7 bases for V and 5 bases for J; bases not matched to a gene: 10. The CDR3 here is CSAGRGTENEKLFF. CDR3 DNA: TGCAGCGCCGGACGCGGGACAGAAAATGAAAAACTGTTTTTT.

A word on this clone: The junction and the germline gene differ at one end; a read error may be behind it. The chain couples TRBV30 to TRBJ1-4, with a possible D match to TRBD1 (5 bases). The CDR3 has 11 residues. The germline gives CDR1 GTSNPN, CDR2 SVGIG (reference sequence). This CDR3 is CAWMGGEKLFF. CDR3 in DNA: TGTGCTTGGATGGGGGGTGAAAAACTGTTTTTT.

The chain uses TRBV4-3 and TRBJ2-2; D unclear. Trimming removed 4 bases from V and 3 bases from J, with 9 bases in between. This CDR3 has 14 residues. The germline V gene encodes CDR1 LGHNA and CDR2 YSLEER. CDR3 nucleotides: TGCGCCAGCAGCCCCGACACCTACACCGGGGAGCTGTTTTTT. This gives the protein CASSPDTYTGELFF.

This clone has only one observation. The chain uses TRBV15 and TRBJ1-2; D gene uncertain. V was trimmed by 0 bases and J by 4 bases, leaving 12 bases between them. CDR3 size: 15 residues. Germline lookup yields CDR1 LNHNV and CDR2 YYDKDF (reference sequence). Here the CDR3 DNA reads TGTGCCACCAGCAGAGAGGCGTCCGGGCCCTATGGCTACACCTTC. As protein: CATSREASGPYGYTF. The full variable domain, in which reference TRBV15 and TRBJ1-2 provide the parts outside the CDR3, is DAMVIQNPRYQVTQFGKPVTLSCSQTLNHNVMYWYQQKSSQAPKLLFHYYDKDFNNEADTPDNFQSRRPNTSFCFLDIRSPGLGDTAMYLCATSREASGPYGYTFGSGTRLTVV.

This clone was counted a few times. V and J are TRBV2 and TRBJ2-7; D not certain. This CDR3 spans 10 amino acids. The V and J ends lost 8 bases and 0 bases respectively, with 2 bases between them. Germline CDR1 SNHLY, CDR2 FYNNEI. The CDR3 loop is CASASYEQYF. In DNA form, the CDR3 reads TGTGCCAGCGCCTCCTACGAGCAGTACTTC.

The chain couples TRBV2 to TRBJ2-6; D uncertain. CDR1 is SNHLY, CDR2 FYNNEI, per germline. The CDR3 consists of 14 residues. Between the trimmed V and J ends, which lost 3 bases and 0 bases, there was a span of 3 bases. CDR3 region: CASSDTSGANVLTF. In DNA, the CDR3 is TGTGCCAGCAGTGATACCTCTGGGGCCAACGTCCTGACTTTC. The variable domain in full, completed from reference TRBV2 and TRBJ2-6, reads EPEVTQTPSHQVTQMGQEVILRCVPISNHLYFYWYRQILGQKVEFLVSFYNNEISEKSEIFDDQFSVERPDGSNFTLKIRSTKLEDSAMYFCASSDTSGANVLTFGAGSRLTVL.

In this sample, this clone turned up once. The same CDR3 also results from other DNA sequences found in this sample. This chain connects TRBV29-1 to TRBJ1-1; maybe TRBD1 (5 bases). Per germline, CDR1 SQVTM and CDR2 ANQGSEA. This CDR3 has 13 residues. Trimming removed 4 bases at V and 0 bases at J, with 9 bases between. The CDR3: CSVGGTMNTEAFF. The DNA for the CDR3 is TGCAGCGTTGGTGGGACCATGAACACTGAAGCTTTCTTT.

This clone appeared a few times. The chain carries TRBV4-3 and TRBJ2-5; weak D call: TRBD1 (6 bases). Germline V gene sequence: CDR1 LGHNA, CDR2 YSLEER. There are 15 residues in the CDR3. Trimming stripped 1 base from V and 1 base from J, with 10 bases between. CDR3 DNA: TGCGCCAGCAGCCAAGGTGAACAGGGCCAAGAGACCCAGTACTTC. Translating gives CASSQGEQGQETQYF.

The table lists this clone with a few counts. This rearrangement joins TRBV7-2 to TRBJ2-5; D gene ambiguous. Germline V gives CDR1 SGHTA, CDR2 FQGNSA. V lost 1 base and J lost 4, with 7 bases in between. The CDR3 extends over 13 amino acids. CDR3 DNA sequence: TGTGCCAGCAGCTTAGGGCCAGTAGAGACCCAGTACTTC. This codes for CASSLGPVETQYF.

The genes are TRBV29-1 and TRBJ2-1, with 7 nucleotides matching TRBD2. Unmatched junction bases numbered 13, after V lost 4 bases and J lost 7 bases. Germline assignment: CDR1 SQVTM and CDR2 ANQGSEA. The CDR3 loop spans 15 amino acids. CDR3 in amino acids: CSVVGGSGKGNEQFF. DNA for the CDR3: TGCAGCGTTGTCGGGGGAAGCGGGAAAGGGAATGAGCAGTTCTTC.

There are a few counts of this clone. The genes are TRBV7-2 and TRBJ2-7, with TRBD1 identical over 7 bases. Per the germline V gene, CDR1 is SGHTA and CDR2 is FQGNSA. The CDR3 runs 14 residues. V trimming: 2 bases; J trimming: 2 bases; junction bases outside the gene matches: 3. CDR3 sequence reads: CASSLPGQTYEQYF. In nucleotides, the CDR3 is TGTGCCAGCAGCTTACCGGGACAGACCTACGAGCAGTACTTC.

V usage is TRBV19 and J usage is TRBJ2-3; no definite D call. CDR1 and CDR2 from the germline V gene are LNHDA and SQIVND (reference sequence). Trimming took off 9 bases at V and 2 bases at J, with 15 bases between the two ends. The CDR3 runs 14 residues. DNA of the CDR3: TGTGCCAGCGGTCGGATTTACCCCACAGATACGCAGTATTTT. It encodes CASGRIYPTDTQYF.

There are a few counts of this clone. J is TRBJ2-1 and V is TRBV29-1; maybe TRBD2 (6 bases). V lost 7 bases to trimming and J lost 9 bases, with 19 bases between them. CDR1 is SQVTM and CDR2 is ANQGSEA in the germline V gene. This CDR3 has 13 amino acids. CDR3: CSGSGTLVSEQFF. The DNA of the CDR3 is TGCAGCGGATCCGGGACTTTAGTTTCTGAGCAGTTCTTC.

In DNA form, the CDR3 reads TGTGCCAGCAGCTACCGACCCGCCGAGACCCAGTACTTC. It translates to CASSYRPAETQYF. The chain joins TRBV7-2 to TRBJ2-5; no reliable D call. The CDR3 sequence is 13 residues long. CDR1 and CDR2 from the germline V gene are SGHTA and FQGNSA. Trimming removed 4 bases from V and 5 bases from J, with 11 bases in between.

V gene TRBV4-3 combines with J gene TRBJ2-5; the D is unclear. CDR3 length: 13 amino acids. V was trimmed by 0 bases and J by 7 bases, leaving 9 bases between them. Germline V gene lookup returns CDR1 LGHNA and CDR2 YSLEER. This CDR3 reads CASSQEASGTQYF. In nucleotides, the CDR3 is TGCGCCAGCAGCCAAGAGGCCTCGGGGACCCAGTACTTC.

The chain has TRBV25-1 and TRBJ2-5; D is possibly TRBD2 (6 bases). The CDR3 covers 15 residues. Trimming removed 2 bases at V and 5 bases at J, with 15 bases between. Per germline, CDR1 MGHDK and CDR2 SYGVNS. This CDR3 reads CASSELGSTRETQYF. CDR3 DNA sequence: TGTGCCAGCAGTGAACTGGGTTCGACTAGGGAGACCCAGTACTTC.

The chain is built from TRBV4-2 and TRBJ2-6; TRBD1 agrees at 12 bases. After removal of 3 bases from V and 0 bases from J, the junction contained 6 bases not matched to a gene. Germline V gene data show CDR1 as LGHNA and CDR2 as YNFKEQ. This CDR3 contains 19 residues. CDR3 sequence reads: CASSHAGTGGSSGANVLTF. In nucleotides, the CDR3 is TGTGCCAGCAGCCACGCCGGGACAGGGGGCAGCTCTGGGGCCAACGTCCTGACTTTC.

The table lists this clone with a few counts. The chain joins TRBV19 to TRBJ1-2; 7 bases are shared with TRBD1. J was trimmed by 5 bases and V by 9 bases; bases with no gene match: 3. The CDR3 covers 11 residues. Germline CDR1 is LNHDA and CDR2 is SQIVND (reference sequence). As DNA, the CDR3 is TGTGCCAGCAGACAGGGTTATGGCTACACCTTC. This codes for CASRQGYGYTF.

This clone was observed a few times. V usage is TRBV2 and J usage is TRBJ2-3, with D possibly TRBD1 on 5 matching bases. Trimming stripped 5 bases from V and 1 base from J, with 7 bases between. The V gene's germline CDR1 is SNHLY and CDR2 FYNNEI. This CDR3 is built from 13 residues. CDR3: CASSPRGTDTQYF. The CDR3 DNA reads as TGTGCCAGCAGTCCCAGGGGCACAGATACGCAGTATTTT.

The V call is TRBV7-8, the J call TRBJ2-1; D is unresolved. The CDR3 covers 15 residues. The germline V gene encodes CDR1 SGHVS and CDR2 FQNEAQ. V lost 1 base and J lost 3, with 10 bases in between. CDR3 loop: CASSLGLSYYNEQFF. Written as DNA, the CDR3 is TGTGCCAGCAGCTTAGGTTTGAGCTACTACAATGAGCAGTTCTTC.